The present entry profiles one TCR beta chain with its context. No antigen is known for it. The assay was immunoSEQ multiplex PCR, and TCRdb's table has in-frame clones only and misses some. The sample carries nearly 200,000 clones, 80% to 90% recorded once. These data originate in a study of cytomegalovirus exposure and HLA in healthy donors. Findings and limits, study-wide: Cytomegalovirus association was listed for 150 to 200 TCR beta chains. Specificity for CMV antigens was confirmed in vitro for a few of the CMV-associated chains.

Sequenced: PBMCs. This sequence was found in a woman in her twenties or thirties in good health and CMV-seropositive.

The CDR3 region is CAARDNQETQYF. The CDR3 nucleotides are TGTGCCGCTCGGGACAACCAAGAGACCCAGTACTTC. The V call is TRBV6-6, the J call TRBJ2-5; D possibly corresponds to TRBD1 (6 bases). With 11 bases removed from V and 0 bases from J, the gap between germline ends came to 10 bases. CDR3 length: 12 residues. CDR1 and CDR2 (germline): MNHNY, SVGAGI (reference sequence).